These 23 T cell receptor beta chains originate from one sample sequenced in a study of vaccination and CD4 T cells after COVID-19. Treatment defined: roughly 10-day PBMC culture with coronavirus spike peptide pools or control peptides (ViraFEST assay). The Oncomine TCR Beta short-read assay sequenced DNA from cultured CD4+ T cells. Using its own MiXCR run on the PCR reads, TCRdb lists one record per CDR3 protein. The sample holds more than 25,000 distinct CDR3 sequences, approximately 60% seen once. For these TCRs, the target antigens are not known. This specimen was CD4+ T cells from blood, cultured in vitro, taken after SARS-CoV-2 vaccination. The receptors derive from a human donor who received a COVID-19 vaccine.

CDR3 protein: CASSPLGAGDFDTQYF. CDR3 nucleotides: TGTGCCAGCAGCCCGTTGGGGGCGGGGGACTTCGATACGCAGTATTTT. The chain is built from TRBV12-3 or TRBV12-4 and TRBJ2-3; D is perhaps TRBD2 (7 bases). V gave up 6 bases and J gave up 6 bases, with 22 bases separating them. The CDR3 sequence is 16 residues long.

The CDR3 region is CASSLYGDSEQYF. CDR3 nucleotides: TGTGCCAGCAGCCTCTACGGGGACAGCGAGCAGTACTTC. The chain has TRBV7-9 and TRBJ2-7; TRBD1 matches 7 bases. The germline V gene has CDR1 SEHNR and CDR2 FQNEAQ (reference sequence). The V gene end was trimmed by 5 bases and the J gene end by 6 bases; junction bases not matched to a gene: 7. This CDR3 has 13 amino acids.

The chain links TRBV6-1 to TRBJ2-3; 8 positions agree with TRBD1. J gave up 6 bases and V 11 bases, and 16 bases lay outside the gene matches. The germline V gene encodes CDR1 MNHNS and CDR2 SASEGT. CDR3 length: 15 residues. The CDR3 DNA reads TGTGCCGGCCAAAGCCCCGGACAGGGTTCGGATACGCAGTATTTT. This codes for CAGQSPGQGSDTQYF.

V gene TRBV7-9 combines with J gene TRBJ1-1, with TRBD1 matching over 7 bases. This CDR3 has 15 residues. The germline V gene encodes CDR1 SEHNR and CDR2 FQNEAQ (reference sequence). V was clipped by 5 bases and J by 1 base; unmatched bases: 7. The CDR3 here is CASSHDYRGNTEAFF. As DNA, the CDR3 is TGTGCCAGCAGCCACGATTACAGGGGGAACACTGAAGCTTTCTTT.

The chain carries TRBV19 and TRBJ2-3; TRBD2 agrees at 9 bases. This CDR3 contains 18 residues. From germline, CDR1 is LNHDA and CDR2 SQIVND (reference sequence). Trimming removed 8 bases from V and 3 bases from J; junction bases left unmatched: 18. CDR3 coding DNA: TGTGCCAGTCGCTCTCCCGGGAGGCGGGGGGGCGGTACAGATACGCAGTATTTT. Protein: CASRSPGRRGGGTDTQYF.

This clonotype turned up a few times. The CDR3 region is CATSRATGTEQYF. The CDR3 DNA reads TGTGCCACCAGCAGAGCCACCGGGACAGAGCAGTACTTC. The chain recombines TRBV15 with TRBJ2-7, with D possibly matching TRBD1 (6 bases). Per the germline V gene, CDR1 is LNHNV and CDR2 is YYDKDF (reference sequence). The CDR3 is made up of 13 amino acids. Trimming stripped 1 base from V and 7 bases from J, with 11 bases between. Looking up the rest from reference TRBV15 and TRBJ2-7 gives the full variable domain: DAMVIQNPRYQVTQFGKPVTLSCSQTLNHNVMYWYQQKSSQAPKLLFHYYDKDFNNEADTPDNFQSRRPNTSFCFLDIRSPGLGDTAMYLCATSRATGTEQYFGPGTRLTVT.

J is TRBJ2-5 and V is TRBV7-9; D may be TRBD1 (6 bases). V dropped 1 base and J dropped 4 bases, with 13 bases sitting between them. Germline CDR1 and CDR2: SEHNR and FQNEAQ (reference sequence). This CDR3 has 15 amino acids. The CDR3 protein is CASSLVYRVAETQYF. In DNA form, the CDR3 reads TGTGCCAGCAGCTTAGTTTACAGGGTGGCAGAGACCCAGTACTTC.

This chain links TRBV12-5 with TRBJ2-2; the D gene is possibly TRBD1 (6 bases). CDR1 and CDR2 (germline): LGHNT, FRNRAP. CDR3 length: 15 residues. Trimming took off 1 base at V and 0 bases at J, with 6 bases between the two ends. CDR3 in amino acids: CASGLDRANTGELFF. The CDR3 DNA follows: TGTGCTAGTGGTTTGGACAGGGCGAACACCGGGGAGCTGTTTTTT.

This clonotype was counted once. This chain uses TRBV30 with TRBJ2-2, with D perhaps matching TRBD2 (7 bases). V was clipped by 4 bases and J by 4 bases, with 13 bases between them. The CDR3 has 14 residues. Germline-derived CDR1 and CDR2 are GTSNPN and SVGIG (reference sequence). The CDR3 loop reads CAWNGGQRTGELFF. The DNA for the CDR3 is TGTGCCTGGAACGGGGGGCAACGCACCGGGGAGCTGTTTTTT.

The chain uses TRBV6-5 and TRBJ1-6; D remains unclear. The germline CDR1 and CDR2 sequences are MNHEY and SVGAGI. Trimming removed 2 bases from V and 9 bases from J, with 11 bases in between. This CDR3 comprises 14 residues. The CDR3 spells CASSYASVSSPLHF. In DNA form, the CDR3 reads TGTGCCAGCAGTTACGCGTCAGTTAGTTCACCCCTCCACTTT.

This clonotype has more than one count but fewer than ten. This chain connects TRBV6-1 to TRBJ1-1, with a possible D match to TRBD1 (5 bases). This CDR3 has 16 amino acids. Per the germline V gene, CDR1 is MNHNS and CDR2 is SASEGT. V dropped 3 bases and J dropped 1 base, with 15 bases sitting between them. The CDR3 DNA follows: TGTGCCAGCAGTGAGGGGGTCGGACGGGAGAACACTGAAGCTTTCTTT. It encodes CASSEGVGRENTEAFF.

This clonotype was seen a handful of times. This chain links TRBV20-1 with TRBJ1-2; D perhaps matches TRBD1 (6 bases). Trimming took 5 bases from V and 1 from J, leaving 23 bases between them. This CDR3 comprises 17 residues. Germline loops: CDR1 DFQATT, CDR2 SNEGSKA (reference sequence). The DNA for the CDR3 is TGCAGTGCTGGGGGGCAGGGAACCGAGCTTCTTAACTATGGCTACACCTTC. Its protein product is CSAGGQGTELLNYGYTF.

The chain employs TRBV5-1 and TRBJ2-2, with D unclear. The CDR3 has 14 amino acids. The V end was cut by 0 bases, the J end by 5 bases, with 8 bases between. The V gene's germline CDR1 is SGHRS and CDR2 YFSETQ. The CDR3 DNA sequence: TGCGCCAGCAGCTTGGGATGGCAGACCGGGGAGCTGTTTTTT. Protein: CASSLGWQTGELFF.

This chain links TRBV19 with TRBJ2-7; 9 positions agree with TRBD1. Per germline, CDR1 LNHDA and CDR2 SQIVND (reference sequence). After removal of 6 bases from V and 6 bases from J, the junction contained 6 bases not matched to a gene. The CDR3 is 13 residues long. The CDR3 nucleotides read TGTGCCAGTAGCAGGACAGGGGTTTTCGAGCAGTACTTC. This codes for CASSRTGVFEQYF.

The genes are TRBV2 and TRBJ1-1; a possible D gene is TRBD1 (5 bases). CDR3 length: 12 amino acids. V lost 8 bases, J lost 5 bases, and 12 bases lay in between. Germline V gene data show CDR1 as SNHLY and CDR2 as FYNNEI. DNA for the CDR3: TGTGCCAGCTCAGGGCCGGGGACTGAAGCTTTCTTT. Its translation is CASSGPGTEAFF.

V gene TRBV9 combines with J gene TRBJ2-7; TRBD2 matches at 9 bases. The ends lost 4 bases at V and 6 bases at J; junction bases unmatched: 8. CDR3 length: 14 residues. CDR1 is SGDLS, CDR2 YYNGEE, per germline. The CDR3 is CASSLGLALGEQYF. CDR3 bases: TGTGCCAGCAGCCTCGGACTAGCGTTGGGCGAGCAGTACTTC.

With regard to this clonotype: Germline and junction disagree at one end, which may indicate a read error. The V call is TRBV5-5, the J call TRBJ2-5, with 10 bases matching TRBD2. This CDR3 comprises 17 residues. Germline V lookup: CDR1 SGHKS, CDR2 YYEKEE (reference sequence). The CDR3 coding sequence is TGTGCCAGCAGCTTGGCCCGGGCTAGCGGGGGCCAAGAGATCCAGTACTTC. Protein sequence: CASSLARASGGQEIQYF.

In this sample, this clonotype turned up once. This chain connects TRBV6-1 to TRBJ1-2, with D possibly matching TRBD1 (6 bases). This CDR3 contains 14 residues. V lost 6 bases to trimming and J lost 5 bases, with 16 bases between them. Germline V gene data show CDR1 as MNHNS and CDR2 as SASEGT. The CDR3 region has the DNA TGTGCCAGCAGGAGCGGGGGGCTAGGGTATGGCTACACCTTC. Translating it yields CASRSGGLGYGYTF.

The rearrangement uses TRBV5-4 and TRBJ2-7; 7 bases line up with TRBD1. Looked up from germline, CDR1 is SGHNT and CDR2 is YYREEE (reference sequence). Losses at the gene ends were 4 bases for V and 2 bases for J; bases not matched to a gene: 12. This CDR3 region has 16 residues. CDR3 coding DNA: TGTGCCAGCAGCGGGACGGCGAGGGGGCGAGCCTACGAGCAGTACTTC. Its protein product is CASSGTARGRAYEQYF.

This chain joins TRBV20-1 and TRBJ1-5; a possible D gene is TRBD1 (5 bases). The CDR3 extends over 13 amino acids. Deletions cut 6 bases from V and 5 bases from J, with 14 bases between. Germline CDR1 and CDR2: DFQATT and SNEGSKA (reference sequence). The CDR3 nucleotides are TGCAGTGCGAGGTCAGGGTTTGATCAGCCCCAGCATTTT. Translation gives CSARSGFDQPQHF.

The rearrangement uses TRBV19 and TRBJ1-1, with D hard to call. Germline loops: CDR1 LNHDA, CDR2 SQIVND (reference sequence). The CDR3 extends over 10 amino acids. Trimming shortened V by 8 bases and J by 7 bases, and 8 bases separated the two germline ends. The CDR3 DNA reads TGTGCCAGTGCGGGCCTTGAAGCTTTCTTT. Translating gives CASAGLEAFF.

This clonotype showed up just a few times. The CDR3 is CSAKEAGAINQPQHF. The CDR3 DNA follows: TGCAGTGCCAAGGAGGCAGGGGCTATCAATCAGCCCCAGCATTTT. J is TRBJ1-5 and V is TRBV20-1; D is possibly TRBD1 (6 bases). Trimming shortened V by 6 bases and J by 3 bases, and 18 bases separated the two germline ends. Germline V gene data show CDR1 as DFQATT and CDR2 as SNEGSKA (reference sequence). The length of the CDR3 is 15 residues.

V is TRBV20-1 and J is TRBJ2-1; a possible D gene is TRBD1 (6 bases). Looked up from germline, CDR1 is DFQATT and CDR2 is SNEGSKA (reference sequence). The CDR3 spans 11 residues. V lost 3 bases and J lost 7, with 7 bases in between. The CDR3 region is CSASQGNEQFF. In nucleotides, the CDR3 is TGCAGTGCTAGTCAGGGGAATGAGCAGTTCTTC.